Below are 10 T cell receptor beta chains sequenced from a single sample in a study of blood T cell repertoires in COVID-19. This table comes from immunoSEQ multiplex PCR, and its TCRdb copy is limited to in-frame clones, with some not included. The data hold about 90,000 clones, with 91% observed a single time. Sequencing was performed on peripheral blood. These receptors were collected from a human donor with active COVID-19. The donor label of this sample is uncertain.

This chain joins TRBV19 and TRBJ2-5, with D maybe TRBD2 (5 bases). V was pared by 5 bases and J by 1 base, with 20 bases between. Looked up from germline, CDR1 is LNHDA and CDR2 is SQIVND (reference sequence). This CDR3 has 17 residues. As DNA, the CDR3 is TGTGCCAGTAGTCTTTCGGTTTTTCGCGGGCCCCAAGAGACCCAGTACTTC. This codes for CASSLSVFRGPQETQYF.

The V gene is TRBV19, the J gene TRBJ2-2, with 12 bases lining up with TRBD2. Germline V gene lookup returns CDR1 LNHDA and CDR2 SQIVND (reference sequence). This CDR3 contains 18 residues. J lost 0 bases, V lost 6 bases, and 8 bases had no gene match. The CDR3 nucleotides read TGTGCCAGTAGGTTCACCCTAGCGGGGGGGGCGAACACCGGGGAGCTGTTTTTT. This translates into CASRFTLAGGANTGELFF.

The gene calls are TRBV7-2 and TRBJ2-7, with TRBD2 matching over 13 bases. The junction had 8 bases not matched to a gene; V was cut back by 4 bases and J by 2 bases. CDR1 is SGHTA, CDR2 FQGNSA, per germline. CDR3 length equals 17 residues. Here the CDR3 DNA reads TGTGCCAGCAGCTGGGGGACTAGCGGGGCCTCCACCTACGAGCAGTACTTC. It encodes CASSWGTSGASTYEQYF.

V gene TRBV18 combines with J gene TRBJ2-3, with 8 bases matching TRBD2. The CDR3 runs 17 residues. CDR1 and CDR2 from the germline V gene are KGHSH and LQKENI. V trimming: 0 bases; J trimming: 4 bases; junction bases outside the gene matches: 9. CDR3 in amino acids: CASSPPVASGGADTQYF. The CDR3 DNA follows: TGTGCCAGCTCACCACCGGTTGCCAGCGGGGGAGCAGATACGCAGTATTTT.

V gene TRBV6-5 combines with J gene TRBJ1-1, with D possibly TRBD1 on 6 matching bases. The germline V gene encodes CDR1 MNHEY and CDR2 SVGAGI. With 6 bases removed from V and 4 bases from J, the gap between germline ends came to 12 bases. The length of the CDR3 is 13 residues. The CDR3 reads CASRDRWGTEAFF. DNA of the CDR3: TGTGCCAGCAGAGACAGGTGGGGCACTGAAGCTTTCTTT.

The CDR3 nucleotides are TGTGCCAGCAGCCCGCAAGGAGGGAAATATGGCTACACCTTC. Translating it yields CASSPQGGKYGYTF. The chain has TRBV6-5 and TRBJ1-2; D remains unclear. The V gene lost 6 bases and the J gene lost 5 bases, with 16 bases spanning the gap. CDR1 is MNHEY, CDR2 SVGAGI, per germline. This CDR3 is 14 amino acids long.

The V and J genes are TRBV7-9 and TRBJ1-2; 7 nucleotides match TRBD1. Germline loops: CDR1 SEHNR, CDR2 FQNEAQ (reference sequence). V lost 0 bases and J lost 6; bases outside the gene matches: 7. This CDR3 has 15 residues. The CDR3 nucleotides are TGTGCCAGCAGCTTAGCGCAGGCAGGGGGTCATGGCTACACCTTC. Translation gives CASSLAQAGGHGYTF.

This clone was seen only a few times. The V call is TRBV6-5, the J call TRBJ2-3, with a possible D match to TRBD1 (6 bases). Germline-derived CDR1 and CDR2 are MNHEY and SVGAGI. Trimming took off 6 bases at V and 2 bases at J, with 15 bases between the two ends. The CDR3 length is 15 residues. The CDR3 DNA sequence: TGTGCCAGCAGGGCAGCAGGGGCTGTCACAGATACGCAGTATTTT. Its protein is CASRAAGAVTDTQYF.

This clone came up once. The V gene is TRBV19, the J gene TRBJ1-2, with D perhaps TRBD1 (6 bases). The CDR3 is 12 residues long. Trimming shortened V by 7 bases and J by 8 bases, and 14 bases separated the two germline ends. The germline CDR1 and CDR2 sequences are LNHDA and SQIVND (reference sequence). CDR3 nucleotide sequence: TGTGCCAGTAATAACAGGGTAGTCGGCTACACCTTC. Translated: CASNNRVVGYTF. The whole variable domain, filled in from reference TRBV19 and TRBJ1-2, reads DGGITQSPKYLFRKEGQNVTLSCEQNLNHDAMYWYRQDPGQGLRLIYYSQIVNDFQKGDIAEGYSVSREKKESFPLTVTSAQKNPTAFYLCASNNRVVGYTFGSGTRLTVV.

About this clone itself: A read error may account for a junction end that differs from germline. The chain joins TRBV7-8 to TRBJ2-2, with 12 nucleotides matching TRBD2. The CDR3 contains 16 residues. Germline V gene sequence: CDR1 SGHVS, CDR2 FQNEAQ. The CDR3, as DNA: TGTGCCAGCAGCCTAGCGGGGGGGCTCGGCACCGGGGAGCTGTTTTTT. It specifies CASSLAGGLGTGELFF.